The subject of this entry is one T cell receptor beta chain. Its recognized antigen is unknown. Base quality data are lacking; no much larger clone is found one base away. The sample belongs to a study of cytomegalovirus exposure and HLA in healthy donors (dated by TCRdb to about 2017). About the study as a whole: An earlier analysis of under 600 of the donors reported more than 250 Gb of sequence data and 100 million to 140 million unique TCR beta sequences from some 180 million T cells. Every repertoire in the discovery cohort had been generated on one and the same sequencing platform. A later analysis re-analyzed previously published TCR beta repertoires from 600 to 850 donors and added high-resolution HLA genotyping to study TCR occurrence patterns. Rather than drawing on any new phenotypic data, the later analysis identified candidate immune exposures from TCR beta sequences and the way those sequences occurred across donors. Besides the first cohort of roughly 640 subjects, a separate validation cohort made up of roughly 130 different subjects was used. The genetic ancestry cluster associated with self-reported Caucasian donors included roughly 84% of the roughly 400 genotyped donors. A later genetic analysis used genome-wide SNP genotypes for about three fifths of the 666 donors, treating that subset as a discovery cohort. Among 300 to 500 genotyped donors of the cohort, an average of around 250,000 unique TCR beta nucleotide sequences was sequenced per donor, of which 15% to 20% were non-productive. Typing coverage differed by locus: A, B, C, DRB1 and DQB1 were typed in about 629-640 donors, DQA1 in 522, DPA1 in approximately 610, and DPB1 in approximately 450. An earlier analysis of 500 to 650 of the donors applied high-throughput TCR beta sequencing to assess whether each TCR beta V gene segment acted as functional or pseudogenic. Donor age, sex, ethnicity and CMV serostatus were compiled alongside the repertoire data. The aim of the study was to test whether cataloging public T cell receptors could identify signatures of past pathogen exposure. Five DR-DQ haplotypes were treated as single units for association and clustering because of strong linkage in the cohort. To predict cytomegalovirus infection status, the study brought together high-throughput TCR immunosequencing, statistical association of individual TCRs with disease status, and machine learning. HLA typing included class I and class II loci at four-digit resolution. Using immunosequencing, the study profiled T cell repertoires from fewer than 700 subjects and related those repertoires to cytomegalovirus serostatus. An early release that covered about 640 HLA-typed donors contained 250 to 350 gigabases of sequencing data and 80 million or so unique TCR sequences. General findings and caveats noted by the study authors: In this cohort, only TCR beta chains were sequenced, and detectable features were limited by the absence of alpha or paired-chain data. V-gene and J-gene trimming of TCR beta chains was associated with a missense DCLRE1C variant in a later genetic analysis, and the association was replicated in an independent cohort. CMV serostatus was the only immune exposure information available for the cohort. Presence/absence analyses assumed roughly uniform sequencing depth across donors, an assumption that may not hold. According to a later genetic analysis, donors in an Asian-associated ancestry cluster had fewer N-insertions in productive TCRs than the approximately 670-donor mean. Linkage disequilibrium might explain the correlated functional status among segregating V segments, but an unknown experimental factor could not be ruled out. The study gave a list of 150 to 200 TCR beta chains associated with cytomegalovirus. Some IMGT-functional V segments, including TRBV6-2 and TRBV6-3, could not be told apart with the 87-base-pair reads, so those segments were excluded. In a later analysis, most CMV-associated TCR beta chains were found to appear HLA-restricted, with HLA associations seemingly driven largely by CMV exposure. A later analysis associated about 18,000 TCR beta sequences with specific HLA alleles at a false discovery rate of 0.05. A group of highly shared sequence variants was considered likely to be a technical artifact of the sequencing pipeline. A further reported finding was that TCR beta sequences accurately predicted the HLA-A and HLA-B alleles for most subjects in the first cohort. Because some donors lacked HLA typing at each locus, the association tests relied only on the typed subset. In a later analysis, several top co-occurrence clusters were reported to appear linked to parvovirus B19, influenza, CMV and Epstein-Barr virus. In an earlier analysis of a few hundred of the donors, most TCR beta V segments were observed in productive rearrangements about 87% or about 30% of the time, broadly matching IMGT annotations. While some public TCRs were present in many individuals, most TCR sequences turned up only very rarely across donors. Strong co-occurrence of HLA alleles, especially DR and DQ, made assigning TCR associations to individual alleles difficult. The classifier was reported to diagnose cytomegalovirus status with high specificity and sensitivity in both the original and validation cohorts. A few of the identified cytomegalovirus-associated TCR beta chains were confirmed in vitro to be specific for cytomegalovirus antigens. Approximately 18 rarely observed V segments, including chromosome 9 orphons, were excluded from the earlier analysis of some 590 of the donors because counts were too low. In a later analysis, TCR association rates were found to vary across HLA loci, with the most associated TCRs seen for DRB1 alleles and the fewest for HLA-C alleles. The authors suggested that the approach could potentially be generalized to other disease states and immunological phenotypes. Compared with equally common non-associated chains, HLA-associated TCR beta chains in a later analysis were more clonally expanded and had lower generation probabilities.

The cohort consisted of some 670 healthy bone marrow donors. At the time of sampling, all cohort members were nominally healthy, though unrecorded immune exposures were likely present. The donor was CMV seropositive and belonged to the group of over 250 seropositive cohort members. Every donor gave a peripheral blood sample, and the peripheral blood mononuclear cells from that sample were used for TCR beta sequencing. Genomic DNA extraction from the blood cell samples was performed with the Qiagen DNeasy Blood Extraction Kit. According to the germline V gene (reference sequence), CDR1 reads LNHNV and CDR2 reads YYDKDF. Germline trimming amounts to 6 bases on V and 0 bases on J, with 1 as the count of junction bases outside the gene matches. Measured from the cysteine to the phenylalanine, the CDR3 is 14 residues long. Only CDR3 DNA is held: 42 bases, read in frame from base 1. To prepare the library, the immunoSEQ multiplex PCR assay was applied. For the multiplex PCR, a mixture combining 60 forward primers for TCR Vbeta segments and 13 reverse primers for TCR Jbeta segments was used. The CDR3 region of rearranged TCR beta genes was amplified from genomic DNA by a multiplex PCR assay. The amplified TCR beta libraries were sequenced on the Illumina HiSeq System as 87-base-pair reads. From the authors' description of their analysis: Across the 500 to 850 repertoires, a later analysis counted 78 million or so unique TCR beta chains, 9.5 million to 12 million of which were shared by at least two donors. To remove PCR and sequencing errors, raw reads were error-corrected and collapsed into unique sequences using a nearest-neighbor algorithm that merged closely related sequences. Alignment of CDR3 sequences to IMGT reference sequences was used to assign V, D and J gene segments. For a sequence to be retained, at least a six-nucleotide match to both a V gene segment and a J gene segment was required. Rearrangements were classified as productive when the CDR3 lacked stop codons and remained in frame with V and J, and all other rearrangements were classified as non-productive. Following IMGT convention, CDR3 was defined as the stretch from the second conserved V-encoded cysteine up to the conserved J-encoded phenylalanine. The earlier analysis of some 600 of the donors excluded sequences that lacked an unambiguous match to a single V gene segment. An earlier analysis of several hundred of the donors classified V segments as functional when productive rearrangements were above 56.7% and as segregating when the standard deviation between donors was above 5%. A statistical classification framework was built to diagnose cytomegalovirus status from the catalog of TCR beta chain sequences. In a later analysis, V and J genes were assigned by comparing TCR nucleotide sequences against IMGT/GENE-DB human TR gene sequences. The TCRdist pipeline was used in a later analysis to assign CDR3 sequences and most-parsimonious VDJ recombination scenarios. A later analysis defined each TCR beta chain by its CDR3 amino acid sequence plus V-gene family, and excluded reads lacking a unique V-gene family. A later analysis removed nearly 600 highly shared, low-generation-probability nucleotide sequences to deal with suspected cross-contamination and a sequencing artifact. For each public chain, a later analysis derived a clonal expansion index from normalized ranks of inferred template counts within each repertoire. In a later analysis, generation probabilities were computed using a VDJ recombination model fitted to out-of-frame rearrangements, and the results were checked against IGoR. Hypergeometric tests were used in a later analysis to score TCR-TCR, TCR-HLA and TCR-CMV co-occurrence, with a repertoire-size bias correction applied to the TCR pairs. In a later analysis, false discovery rates were estimated by permuting HLA or CMV assignments 20 times. In a later analysis, co-occurring TCRs were grouped with DBSCAN, and TCRdist sequence similarity was added when clustering was performed within HLA-allele-positive subsets. For co-occurrence clustering, repertoires with fewer than 30,000 or more than 120,000 public chains were excluded, along with 4 to 6 repertoires with anomalous nucleotide sharing. What TCRdb holds here is the immuneACCESS table cut down to in-frame rearrangements. Part of the clones is not present; checked against another copy, under half of the missing clones reflect an unresolved V gene, and the others are unexplained. That table is the source of V, J and clone size, and D and trimming were worked out from the DNA. Here the sample has fewer than 90,000 clones; 70% to 80% occur a single time. The ten biggest clones cover approximately 15% of the sample.

The receptor was derived from a woman aged 40-49 years in good health and CMV-seropositive. Sequenced input: PBMCs. This chain is built from TRBV15 and TRBJ2-2; 7 middle bases align to TRBD1. The nucleotide sequence is TGTGCCACCAGGACAGGGTCGAACACCGGGGAGCTGTTTTTT. Its product reads: CATRTGSNTGELFF.